Listed below are T cell receptor beta chains from one sample, sequenced in a study of T cells after yellow fever vaccination. TCRdb re-called the 5' RACE reads with MiXCR, one entry per CDR3 protein. Of about 350,000 distinct CDR3 sequences in the sample, 4.1% are singletons; the top ten hold around 25%. Sequenced material: PBMCs, taken 5 days after the yellow fever booster vaccination. The receptors come from a man between 18 and 35 years old who received the YFV17D yellow fever vaccine. The CDR3 runs from the conserved cysteine through the conserved F or W.

j_call v_call cdr3_aa
TRBJ2-4 TRBV5-6 CASWAGTVKNIQYF
TRBJ2-7 TRBV20-1 CSARDPRLSYEQYF
TRBJ2-5 TRBV4-3 CASSPGGIQETQYF
TRBJ1-1 TRBV7-9 CASTSGLGEAFF
TRBJ2-7 TRBV4-1 CASSLHEAGEYEQYF
TRBJ2-1 TRBV25-1 CASRDTGQHNEQFF
TRBJ2-3 TRBV10-2 CASRKTSGGGTDTQYF
TRBJ2-3 TRBV4-2 CASRVGGRESDTQYF
TRBJ2-5 TRBV5-1 CASSFLGNEETQYF
TRBJ2-7 TRBV7-9 CASSPPTGYEQYF
TRBJ2-3 TRBV15 CATGARLSDTQYF
TRBJ1-2 TRBV28 CASIPGGSPHYGYTF
TRBJ2-7 TRBV6-2/TRBV6-3 CASRQGYEQYF
TRBJ1-1 TRBV5-1 CASSWSRDSVTEAFF
TRBJ2-7 TRBV12-2 CASPNRQGSDEQYF
TRBJ1-1 TRBV11-2 CASSLAPGQGVNTEAFF
TRBJ2-5 TRBV20-1 CSAGGGQETQYF
TRBJ1-1 TRBV5-1 CASSLDGDGTEAFF
TRBJ1-2 TRBV28 CASRTFSYGYTF
TRBJ1-2 TRBV6-2/TRBV6-3 CASSYSYGRSYGYTF
TRBJ1-1 TRBV19 CASSIRTGGTEAFF
TRBJ2-3 TRBV18 CASSPSTGVGDTQYF
TRBJ2-7 TRBV29-1 CSARDRAEQYF
TRBJ2-5 TRBV2 CASSEVGWAETQYF
TRBJ2-5 TRBV19 CASSTSITEKETQYF
TRBJ2-3 TRBV5-1 CASSLGSRGGSNTQYF
TRBJ2-5 TRBV6-6 CASTQLPRGGETQYF
TRBJ2-1 TRBV3-1 CASSLPGSGGAIEQFF
TRBJ1-4 TRBV27 CASSRSRNEKLFF
TRBJ1-1 TRBV20-1 CSARDFGDAAFF
TRBJ2-5 TRBV11-2 CASSLGLAEQETQYF
TRBJ1-1 TRBV20-1 CSAPTYMNTEAFF
TRBJ2-1 TRBV9 CASSVGTGNSYNEQFF
TRBJ2-5 TRBV7-8 CASTVEGIQETQYF
TRBJ1-1 TRBV6-5 CASSSGPRKAFF
TRBJ2-1 TRBV6-5 CASSYPDNPLNEQFF
TRBJ2-7 TRBV12-5 CASAPWGGGGGMGYEQYF
TRBJ2-3 TRBV27 CASSLNRLARTDTQYF
TRBJ2-3 TRBV24-1 CATSDSAGGTQYF
TRBJ1-1 TRBV4-2 CASSQEGRPGYTEAFF
TRBJ2-5 TRBV18 CASSQSEPPTHF
TRBJ2-5 TRBV12-3/TRBV12-4 CASSPPPSFAGGETQYF
TRBJ2-5 TRBV7-2 CASSLVHLETQYF
TRBJ1-6 TRBV7-2 CASSLAGRSSYNSPLHF
TRBJ2-3 TRBV13 CASSPSLGTQYF
TRBJ2-1 TRBV7-9 CASSLSSSYNEQFF
TRBJ2-5 TRBV19 CASGHRGQETQYF
TRBJ2-3 TRBV5-1 CATKKGGTDTQYF
TRBJ2-3 TRBV20-1 CSARFASGLTDTQYF
TRBJ1-2 TRBV20-1 CSARDLGQIIADLGYTF
TRBJ1-2 TRBV5-1 CASSLDRVTTYTF
TRBJ2-7 TRBV12-3/TRBV12-4 CASSPIFLAGSYEQYF
TRBJ1-2 TRBV29-1 CSVASLRDGYTF
TRBJ2-5 TRBV7-2 CASSNLAGWATQYF
TRBJ1-2 TRBV4-3 CASSQEKGPVNYGYTF
TRBJ2-7 TRBV15 CATGSTGPYNEQYF
TRBJ2-5 TRBV29-1 CSVEASGGAETQYF
TRBJ1-1 TRBV20-1 CSARDPVGTEAFF
TRBJ1-1 TRBV29-1 CSVVRGGVNTEAFF
TRBJ1-5 TRBV6-2/TRBV6-3 CASMARSDRGYQPQHF